This is a list of T cell receptor beta chains from one sample in a study of cytomegalovirus exposure and HLA in healthy donors. TCRdb's table, derived via immunoSEQ multiplex PCR, lists solely in-frame clones and lacks some. Among about 38,000 clones listed, 66% were seen once. The sample taken for sequencing was PBMCs. The receptors were gathered from a man in his fifties in good health and CMV-seropositive. CDR3s include the opening cysteine and the closing phenylalanine or tryptophan. A D gene is named only where the DNA matches it firmly. Size tells how often a clone was seen (once, few, many) or the class of an expanded clone, and some rows leave it out.

d_gene: .
len: 16
j_gene: TRBJ2-1
v_gene: TRBV9
abundance: .
CDR3aa: CASSVAGSSSYNEQFF
CDR3nt: TGTGCCAGCAGCGTAGCCGGGTCCAGCTCCTACAATGAGCAGTTCTTC

d_gene: .
len: 14
j_gene: TRBJ2-7
v_gene: TRBV6-4
abundance: .
CDR3aa: CASFSCPHHYEQYF
CDR3nt: TGTGCCAGCTTCAGCTGCCCACATCACTACGAGCAGTACTTC

d_gene: .
len: 15
j_gene: TRBJ2-2
v_gene: TRBV5-8
abundance: .
CDR3aa: CASSFLQTNTGELFF
CDR3nt: TGTGCCAGCAGCTTTTTGCAGACGAACACCGGGGAGCTGTTTTTT

d_gene: TRBD1
len: 15
j_gene: TRBJ1-2
v_gene: TRBV4-1
abundance: .
CDR3aa: CASSQGPGQGLGYTF
CDR3nt: TGCGCCAGCAGCCAAGGTCCAGGACAGGGACTAGGCTACACCTTC

d_gene: .
len: 14
j_gene: TRBJ2-5
v_gene: TRBV5-4
abundance: .
CDR3aa: CASRERGIQETQYF
CDR3nt: TGTGCCAGCCGGGAGCGAGGTATACAAGAGACCCAGTACTTC

d_gene: .
len: 16
j_gene: TRBJ2-4
v_gene: TRBV6-1
abundance: .
CDR3aa: CASSEALKLAKNIQYF
CDR3nt: TGTGCCAGCAGTGAAGCTCTAAAGCTAGCCAAAAACATTCAGTACTTC

d_gene: .
len: 13
j_gene: TRBJ1-5
v_gene: TRBV10-1
abundance: few
CDR3aa: CASTEAPNQPQHF
CDR3nt: TGCGCCAGCACGGAGGCACCTAATCAGCCCCAGCATTTT

d_gene: .
len: 15
j_gene: TRBJ1-2
v_gene: TRBV9
abundance: once
CDR3aa: CASSAQATGYYGYTF
CDR3nt: TGTGCCAGCAGCGCTCAAGCCACAGGGTACTATGGCTACACCTTC

d_gene: TRBD2
len: 15
j_gene: TRBJ2-1
v_gene: TRBV6-4
abundance: .
CDR3aa: CASSESTSGYNEQFF
CDR3nt: TGTGCCAGCAGTGAGTCCACTAGCGGGTATAATGAGCAGTTCTTC

d_gene: .
len: 13
j_gene: TRBJ1-5
v_gene: TRBV11-1
abundance: .
CDR3aa: CASSPAGDQPQHF
CDR3nt: TGTGCCAGCAGTCCGGCCGGAGATCAGCCCCAGCATTTT

d_gene: .
len: 16
j_gene: TRBJ1-1
v_gene: TRBV9
abundance: .
CDR3aa: CASSFDMGTMNTEAFF
CDR3nt: TGTGCCAGCAGCTTCGACATGGGTACCATGAACACTGAAGCTTTCTTT

d_gene: TRBD1
len: 20
j_gene: TRBJ1-1
v_gene: TRBV10-1
abundance: .
CDR3aa: CASSETNGETGGNKDTEAFF
CDR3nt: TGCGCCAGCAGTGAAACTAATGGTGAGACAGGGGGCAATAAGGACACTGAAGCTTTCTTT

d_gene: TRBD2
len: 19
j_gene: TRBJ2-4
v_gene: TRBV4-3
abundance: .
CDR3aa: CASSQDLSGLGKAKNIQYF
CDR3nt: TGCGCCAGCAGCCAAGATCTATCGGGACTAGGAAAGGCCAAAAACATTCAGTACTTC

d_gene: .
len: 14
j_gene: TRBJ1-1
v_gene: TRBV19
abundance: .
CDR3aa: CASSDGGRSTEAFF
CDR3nt: TGTGCCAGTAGCGACGGGGGACGTAGCACTGAAGCTTTCTTT

d_gene: .
len: 15
j_gene: TRBJ2-2
v_gene: TRBV6-6
abundance: .
CDR3aa: CASSYLSTETGELFF
CDR3nt: TGTGCCAGCAGTTATTTATCGACGGAGACCGGGGAGCTGTTTTTT

d_gene: .
len: 15
j_gene: TRBJ1-5
v_gene: TRBV6-1
abundance: few
CDR3aa: CASSDTVYSNQPQHF
CDR3nt: TGTGCCAGCAGCGACACAGTTTATAGCAATCAGCCCCAGCATTTT

d_gene: .
len: 15
j_gene: TRBJ1-1
v_gene: TRBV5-1
abundance: .
CDR3aa: CASSLAGGRGTEAFF
CDR3nt: TGCGCCAGCAGCTTGGCCGGGGGGCGGGGAACTGAAGCTTTCTTT

d_gene: TRBD1
len: 18
j_gene: TRBJ2-3
v_gene: TRBV4-1
abundance: once
CDR3aa: CASSPAKNRGMSTDTQYF
CDR3nt: TGCGCCAGCAGCCCCGCCAAAAACAGGGGGATGAGCACAGATACGCAGTATTTT

d_gene: TRBD1
len: 17
j_gene: TRBJ1-2
v_gene: TRBV10-3
abundance: .
CDR3aa: CAISELGTAFLNYGYTF
CDR3nt: TGTGCCATCAGTGAGCTTGGGACAGCCTTTCTCAACTATGGCTACACCTTC

d_gene: TRBD1
len: 13
j_gene: TRBJ2-7
v_gene: TRBV10-3
abundance: .
CDR3aa: CAITEDRGNEQYF
CDR3nt: TGTGCCATCACCGAGGACAGGGGAAACGAGCAGTACTTC

d_gene: TRBD1
len: 15
j_gene: TRBJ2-2
v_gene: TRBV18
abundance: few
CDR3aa: CASSPTGRNTGELFF
CDR3nt: TGTGCCAGCTCACCGACAGGGAGGAACACCGGGGAGCTGTTTTTT

d_gene: TRBD2
len: 14
j_gene: TRBJ2-1
v_gene: TRBV6-5
abundance: .
CDR3aa: CASSWGTSGSEQFF
CDR3nt: TGTGCCAGCAGTTGGGGGACTAGCGGCTCTGAGCAGTTCTTC

d_gene: .
len: 15
j_gene: TRBJ2-2
v_gene: TRBV27
abundance: few
CDR3aa: CASSFWQGNTGELFF
CDR3nt: TGTGCCAGCAGTTTCTGGCAGGGGAACACCGGGGAGCTGTTTTTT

d_gene: TRBD1
len: 15
j_gene: TRBJ1-4
v_gene: TRBV13
abundance: .
CDR3aa: CASSYLGQGNEKLFF
CDR3nt: TGTGCCAGCAGCTACCTTGGACAGGGAAACGAAAAACTGTTTTTT

d_gene: .
len: 15
j_gene: TRBJ2-2
v_gene: TRBV11-1
abundance: .
CDR3aa: CASTFTGKNTGELFF
CDR3nt: TGTGCCAGCACCTTCACAGGGAAGAACACCGGGGAGCTGTTTTTT

d_gene: .
len: 12
j_gene: TRBJ2-1
v_gene: TRBV27
abundance: .
CDR3aa: CATGEGDNEQFF
CDR3nt: TGTGCCACCGGCGAGGGAGACAATGAGCAGTTCTTC

d_gene: .
len: 15
j_gene: TRBJ2-1
v_gene: TRBV6-5
abundance: .
CDR3aa: CASRGGGISYNEQFF
CDR3nt: TGTGCCAGCAGGGGAGGGGGTATCTCCTACAATGAGCAGTTCTTC

d_gene: TRBD1
len: 11
j_gene: TRBJ2-7
v_gene: TRBV20-1
abundance: .
CDR3aa: CSATGGYEQYF
CDR3nt: TGCAGTGCTACAGGGGGCTACGAGCAGTACTTC

d_gene: .
len: 13
j_gene: TRBJ1-1
v_gene: TRBV7-3
abundance: few
CDR3aa: CASSFSEGTEAFF
CDR3nt: TGTGCCAGCAGCTTTTCAGAGGGCACTGAAGCTTTCTTT